The 4 T cell receptor beta chains below were found in one sample sequenced in a study of shared clonotypes between healthy human individuals. Assay: immunoSEQ multiplex PCR; the TCRdb copy retains only in-frame clones and omits some. Altogether roughly 500,000 clones are present, around 79% being singletons, with the ten largest covering over 10%. The sequenced sample was PBMCs. These receptor sequences come from a woman aged 40 to 50 in good health. Some clones in this sample may be carry-over from other donors' samples.

This chain joins TRBV19 and TRBJ2-1; D call uncertain. The CDR3 sequence is 12 residues long. Trimming removed 8 bases at V and 7 bases at J, with 12 bases between. Germline V gene data show CDR1 as LNHDA and CDR2 as SQIVND (reference sequence). CDR3 region: CASFNWKNEQFF. CDR3 coding DNA: TGTGCCAGTTTTAACTGGAAAAATGAGCAGTTCTTC.

In this sample, this clone turned up a few times. The J gene is TRBJ2-5, the V gene TRBV19; TRBD1 might be the D (6 bases). The CDR3 covers 15 residues. The germline CDR1 and CDR2 sequences are LNHDA and SQIVND (reference sequence). V was clipped by 6 bases and J by 1 base, with 15 bases between them. CDR3 residues: CASSSTTGSQETQYF. The CDR3 DNA is TGTGCCAGTAGCTCAACCACAGGGAGCCAAGAGACCCAGTACTTC.

V usage is TRBV30 and J usage is TRBJ1-2, with 7 bases fitting TRBD1. Germline loops: CDR1 GTSNPN, CDR2 SVGIG (reference sequence). The CDR3 runs 15 residues. V shed 0 bases and J 8 bases; nucleotides not matched to a gene: 12. The CDR3: CAWSVLRGQNQGYTF. Here the CDR3 DNA reads TGTGCCTGGAGTGTACTTAGGGGACAGAATCAGGGCTACACCTTC. Together with reference TRBV30 and TRBJ1-2, the CDR3 gives the full variable domain: SQTIHQWPATLVQPVGSPLSLECTVEGTSNPNLYWYRQAAGRGLQLLFYSVGIGQISSEVPQNLSASRPQDRQFILSSKKLLLSDSGFYLCAWSVLRGQNQGYTFGSGTRLTVV.

This sequence joins TRBV9 and TRBJ1-2; D not resolved. CDR1 and CDR2 (germline): SGDLS, YYNGEE. The CDR3 sequence is 18 residues long. The germline V and J ends were trimmed by 2 bases and 2 bases, with 22 bases remaining between them. The CDR3 is CASSVDPQWGEGNYGYTF. The DNA for the CDR3 is TGTGCCAGCAGCGTGGACCCTCAATGGGGTGAGGGAAACTATGGCTACACCTTC.